This entry features one TCR beta chain sequence. This clonotype was counted ten times or more. Its recognized antigen is unknown. The record has no base qualities; no much larger clone is one base away. Roughly 510 ng RNA was reverse transcribed with SuperScript III using primers against the alpha and beta constant regions. Alpha and beta chain libraries were generated separately via chain-specific third strand synthesis with multiplexing indices. The protocol used a single primer pair to amplify all rearrangements within a chain, which avoided primer bias, and attached molecular barcodes to each cDNA molecule. Purified cDNA was ligated with T4 RNA Ligase 1 onto a 5' RACE adapter bearing a random hexamer and the SP2 sequencing primer site. Second strand synthesis was primed from the SP2 site with Phusion polymerase, using slow temperature ramps to favor optimal annealing. Each molecule's 12-nucleotide barcode consisted of two random hexamer sequences, both added before amplification and joined together. An amplification PCR of around 25 cycles with P5s and P7 primers came after a short first PCR that had added P5 and P7 adapter elements plus a second index. A total of around 27 PCR cycles were applied to the libraries, which were quantified on a Qubit, sized on a Bioanalyzer, and diluted to 3 to 4.5 nM. Sequencing of the normalized libraries was performed on an Illumina MiSeq with 2 x 250 paired-end kits. Reverse transcription reactions underwent purification over MinElute columns, with elution into roughly 10 ul Tris-Cl. The adapter ligations were run for roughly 25 hours at 16 degrees C, and AMPure XP beads at a 1:1 ratio were afterwards used to clean them. As for the original processing: Demultiplexed FASTQ files were processed with a modified Decombinator by which V, J, insert and barcode information was output. Sequences that shared a barcode but differed from the dominant sequence were discarded as errors, and original cDNA molecules were estimated by counting barcodes clustered at Levenshtein distance 3. Downstream analyses used R packages ineq, vegan, igraph and RCytoscape, with IMGT nomenclature and CDR3 definitions. To avoid skew from clonal expansion, each TCR was counted once, and V gene usage was computed over distinct sequences. Unique CDR3 amino acid sequences within a donor were connected in similarity networks whenever two sequences differed by a single Levenshtein edit. Published HIV-specific CDR3s (92 alpha, 600 to 850 beta) and CMV-specific CDR3s (roughly 14 alpha, 200 to 300 beta) were compiled and searched for in the repertoires. Random subsampling to size-matched repertoires showed patients' decreased diversity was not caused by their lower sequence numbers. TCRdb itself trimmed the public reads at Q25 with fastp, ran MiXCR and retained productive beta chains. One record per CDR3 amino acid sequence lists the most common genes and DNA. These V and J calls rely on TCRdb rather than the paper's analysis. In all, the sample holds approximately 11,000 distinct CDR3 sequences, and around 5% of those were seen once. About 3% of the sample goes to the ten largest clones.

Whole blood was used without fractionating the cells, so the repertoire represented all peripheral T cells without sorting. Roughly 10 uninfected healthy donors were sampled as controls, a few of whom were sampled twice approximately 14 weeks apart. An approximately 2.6 ml sample of peripheral blood was drawn into Tempus tubes for RNA extraction. Residual genomic DNA was removed with the TURBO-DNase kit and globin mRNA was depleted with GLOBINclear. The data stem from a study of HIV-infected patients and healthy controls (TCRdb year 2014). Concerning the study at large: Whether deep TCR repertoire sequencing of small blood samples from HIV patients could capture immune perturbation and reconstitution was tested in the study.

On the study overall, not on this receptor specifically: Processing was restricted to sixteen HIV-infected individuals, which the authors judged to be a major constraint on the generalizability of the findings. HIV-infected repertoires had significantly higher mean Gini indices than controls, possibly reflecting oligoclonality. Eight alpha and eight beta V genes showed significantly different mean usage between HIV-infected patients and controls. The study did not determine donor HLA types. In the samples, alpha-beta chain pairing was left undetermined. In HIV-infected patients, the apparent post-therapy recovery of the Gini index was not replicated in size-matched repertoire data. Compared with untreated HIV+ repertoires, healthy control repertoires had roughly threefold more distinct CDR3s and a higher Shannon diversity. The observed differences in diversity could not be explained by the slight differences in age and sex profiles between the study cohorts. Differing numbers of distinct sequences in patients and controls hindered comparison, and size-matching assigned excessive weight to rare events in the HIV-infected data. The use of whole blood limited sequencing depth and precluded separation of the dynamics of distinct T-cell subpopulations. During therapy, a significant decrease in frequency was seen for HIV-associated CDR3s, whereas no significant change was found for CMV-associated CDR3s, although most of them became more frequent. MAIT cell alpha-chain CDR3s were found at high frequency in healthy controls but were severely depleted in HIV+ repertoires. By Jaccard index and by the count of highly shared sequences, healthy controls shared more CDR3s between individuals than HIV+ patients did.

The TCR was taken from an adult in good health. Sequencing was carried out using blood.

The CDR3 here reads CASRGGLPWDTQYF. The sequenced DNA: TGTGCCAGTAGAGGGGGACTCCCTTGGGATACGCAGTATTTT. The chain uses TRBV19 and TRBJ2-3; the D segment might be TRBD1 or TRBD2, since each matches 6 bases. From the germline V gene (reference sequence), CDR1 is LNHDA and CDR2 is SQIVND. The CDR3 runs 14 residues from the cysteine to the phenylalanine. The only DNA kept is the CDR3, 42 bases in frame from the first base. V gives up 6 bases and J gives up 6 bases, and the segment between their germline ends measures 16 bases.